A single sample is the source of the 3 T cell receptor beta chains below, sequenced in a study of blood T cell repertoires in COVID-19. Some clones are missing from TCRdb's copy, which holds only in-frame ones; the method was immunoSEQ multiplex PCR. This sample carries a few hundred thousand clones, 75% to 90% of them seen once, and the ten largest clones take about 2%. Sequencing input: peripheral blood. The receptors here all came from a young man with active or convalescent COVID-19.

The genes are TRBV7-2 and TRBJ2-5, with TRBD2 as a possible D gene (6 bases). The V gene lost 1 base and the J gene lost 1 base, with 13 bases spanning the gap. CDR1 is SGHTA, CDR2 FQGNSA, per germline. There are 16 residues in the CDR3. The CDR3 sequence is CASSLDVDGGQETQYF. CDR3 in DNA: TGTGCCAGCAGCTTAGATGTGGACGGGGGCCAAGAGACCCAGTACTTC. The full variable domain, with the rest looked up from reference TRBV7-2 and TRBJ2-5, is GAGVSQSPSNKVTEKGKDVELRCDPISGHTALYWYRQSLGQGLEFLIYFQGNSAPDKSGLPSDRFSAERTGGSVSTLTIQRTQQEDSAVYLCASSLDVDGGQETQYFGPGTRLLVL.

The V call is TRBV5-1, the J call TRBJ1-2, with 8 bases that match TRBD1. The CDR3 has 14 residues. Germline trimming cut 4 bases from V and 5 bases from J; bases unmatched to any gene: 7. The germline V gene has CDR1 SGHRS and CDR2 YFSETQ. The DNA for the CDR3 is TGCGCCAGCAGCCCAAGGACAGGGCTTTATGGCTACACCTTC. This codes for CASSPRTGLYGYTF. The full variable domain, completed using reference TRBV5-1 and TRBJ1-2, is KAGVTQTPRYLIKTRGQQVTLSCSPISGHRSVSWYQQTPGQGLQFLFEYFSETQRNKGNFPGRFSGRQFSNSRSEMNVSTLELGDSALYLCASSPRTGLYGYTFGSGTRLTVV.

This rearrangement joins TRBV19 to TRBJ2-3; D is unresolved. V was clipped by 5 bases and J by 1 base, with 13 bases between them. The CDR3 has 15 residues. In germline, CDR1 is LNHDA, CDR2 SQIVND (reference sequence). CDR3 bases: TGTGCCAGTAGTCATCTGGCTGTGGGCACAGATACGCAGTATTTT. Translated, it gives CASSHLAVGTDTQYF.